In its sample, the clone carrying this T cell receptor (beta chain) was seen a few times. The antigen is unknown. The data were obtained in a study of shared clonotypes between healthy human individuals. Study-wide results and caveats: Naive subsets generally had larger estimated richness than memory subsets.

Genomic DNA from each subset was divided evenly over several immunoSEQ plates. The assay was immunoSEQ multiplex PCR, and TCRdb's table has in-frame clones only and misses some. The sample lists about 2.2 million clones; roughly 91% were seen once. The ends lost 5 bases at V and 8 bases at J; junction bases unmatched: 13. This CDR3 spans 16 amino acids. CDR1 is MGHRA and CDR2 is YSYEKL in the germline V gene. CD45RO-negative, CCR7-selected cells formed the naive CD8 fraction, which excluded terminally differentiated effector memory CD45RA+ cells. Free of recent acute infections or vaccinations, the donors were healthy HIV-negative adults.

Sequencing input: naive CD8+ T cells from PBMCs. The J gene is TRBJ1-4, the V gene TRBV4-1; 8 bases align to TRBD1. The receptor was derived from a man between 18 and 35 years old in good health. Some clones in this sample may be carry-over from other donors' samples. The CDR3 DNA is TGCGCCAGCAGCAACAGGGCAGGGGGCGCGTGGGAAAAACTGTTTTTT. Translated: CASSNRAGGAWEKLFF.